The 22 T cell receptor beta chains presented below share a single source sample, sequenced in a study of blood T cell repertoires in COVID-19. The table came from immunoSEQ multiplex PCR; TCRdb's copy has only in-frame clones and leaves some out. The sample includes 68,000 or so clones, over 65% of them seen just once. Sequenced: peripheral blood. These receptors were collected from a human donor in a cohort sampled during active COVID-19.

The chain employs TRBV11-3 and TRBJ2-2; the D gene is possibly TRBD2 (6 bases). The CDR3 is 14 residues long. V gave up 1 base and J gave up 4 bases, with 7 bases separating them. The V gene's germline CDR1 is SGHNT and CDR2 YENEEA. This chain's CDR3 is CASSLVSGTGELFF. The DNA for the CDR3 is TGTGCCAGCAGCTTAGTTAGCGGCACCGGGGAGCTGTTTTTT.

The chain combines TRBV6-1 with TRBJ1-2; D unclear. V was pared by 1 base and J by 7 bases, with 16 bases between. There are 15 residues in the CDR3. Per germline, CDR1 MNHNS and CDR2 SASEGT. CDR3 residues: CASSEGSGLRFGYTF. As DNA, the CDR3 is TGTGCCAGCAGTGAAGGCAGTGGGCTCCGATTTGGCTACACCTTC.

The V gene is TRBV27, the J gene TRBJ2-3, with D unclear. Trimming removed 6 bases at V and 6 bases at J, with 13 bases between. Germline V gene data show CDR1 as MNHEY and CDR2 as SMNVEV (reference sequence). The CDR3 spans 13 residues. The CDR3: CASRDRSFDTQYF. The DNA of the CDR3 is TGTGCCAGCAGAGATAGGAGTTTTGATACGCAGTATTTT.

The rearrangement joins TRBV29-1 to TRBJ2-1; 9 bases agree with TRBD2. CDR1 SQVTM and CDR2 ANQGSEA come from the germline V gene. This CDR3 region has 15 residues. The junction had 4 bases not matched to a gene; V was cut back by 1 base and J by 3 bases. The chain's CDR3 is CSVEGVAGDYNEQFF. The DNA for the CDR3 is TGCAGCGTTGAAGGAGTAGCGGGAGACTACAATGAGCAGTTCTTC.

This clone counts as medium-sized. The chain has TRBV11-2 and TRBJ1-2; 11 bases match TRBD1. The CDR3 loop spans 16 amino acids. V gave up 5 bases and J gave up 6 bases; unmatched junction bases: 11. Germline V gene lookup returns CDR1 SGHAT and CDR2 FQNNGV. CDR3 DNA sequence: TGTGCCAGCAGCCCCCGTCCTGGACAGGGGGCCAATGGCTACACCTTC. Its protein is CASSPRPGQGANGYTF. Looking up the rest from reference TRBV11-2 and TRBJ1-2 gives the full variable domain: EAGVAQSPRYKIIEKRQSVAFWCNPISGHATLYWYQQILGQGPKLLIQFQNNGVVDDSQLPKDRFSAERLKGVDSTLKIQPAKLEDSAVYLCASSPRPGQGANGYTFGSGTRLTVV.

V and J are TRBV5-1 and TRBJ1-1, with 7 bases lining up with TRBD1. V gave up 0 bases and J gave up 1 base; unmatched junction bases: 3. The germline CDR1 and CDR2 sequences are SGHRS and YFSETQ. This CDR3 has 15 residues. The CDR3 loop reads CASSLVGTENTEAFF. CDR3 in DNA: TGCGCCAGCAGCTTGGTTGGGACAGAGAACACTGAAGCTTTCTTT.

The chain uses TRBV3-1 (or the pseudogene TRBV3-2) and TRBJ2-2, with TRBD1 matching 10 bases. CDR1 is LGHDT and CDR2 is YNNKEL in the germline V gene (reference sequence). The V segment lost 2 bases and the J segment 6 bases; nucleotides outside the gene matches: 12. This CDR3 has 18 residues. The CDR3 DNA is TGTGCCAGCAGCCAATTTGGGGGACAGGGGATTAAAGCCGGGGAGCTGTTTTTT. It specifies CASSQFGGQGIKAGELFF.

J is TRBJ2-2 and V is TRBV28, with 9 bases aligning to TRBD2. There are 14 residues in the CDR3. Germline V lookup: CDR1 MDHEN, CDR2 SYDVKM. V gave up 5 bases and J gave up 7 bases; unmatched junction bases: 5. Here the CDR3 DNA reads TGTGCCAGCAGTCACGGGACTAGCCTCGGGGAGCTGTTTTTT. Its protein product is CASSHGTSLGELFF.

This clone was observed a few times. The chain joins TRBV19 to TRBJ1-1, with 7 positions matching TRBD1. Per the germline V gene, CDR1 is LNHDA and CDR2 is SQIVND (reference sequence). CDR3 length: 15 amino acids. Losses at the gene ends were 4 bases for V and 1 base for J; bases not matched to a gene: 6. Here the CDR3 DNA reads TGTGCCAGTAGTACAGGGGGAAGGGAGAACACTGAAGCTTTCTTT. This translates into CASSTGGRENTEAFF.

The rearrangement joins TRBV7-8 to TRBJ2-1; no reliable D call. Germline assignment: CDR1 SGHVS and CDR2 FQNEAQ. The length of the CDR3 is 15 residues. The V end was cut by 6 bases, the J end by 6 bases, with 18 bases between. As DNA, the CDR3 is TGTGCCAGCAGACCCCGCTGGGCATCGCTCAATGAGCAGTTCTTC. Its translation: CASRPRWASLNEQFF.

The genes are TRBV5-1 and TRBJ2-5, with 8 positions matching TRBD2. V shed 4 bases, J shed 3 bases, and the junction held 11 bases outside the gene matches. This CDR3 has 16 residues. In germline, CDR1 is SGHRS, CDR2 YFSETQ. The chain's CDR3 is CASSLGTRGTEETQYF. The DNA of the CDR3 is TGCGCCAGCAGCCTAGGGACTAGAGGGACGGAAGAGACCCAGTACTTC.

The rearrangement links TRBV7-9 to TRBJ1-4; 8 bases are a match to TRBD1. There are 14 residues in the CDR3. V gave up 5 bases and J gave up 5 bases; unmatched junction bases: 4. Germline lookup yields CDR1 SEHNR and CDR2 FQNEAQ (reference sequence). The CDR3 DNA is TGTGCCAGCAGCCCGGGACAGGTGAATGAAAAACTGTTTTTT. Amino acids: CASSPGQVNEKLFF.

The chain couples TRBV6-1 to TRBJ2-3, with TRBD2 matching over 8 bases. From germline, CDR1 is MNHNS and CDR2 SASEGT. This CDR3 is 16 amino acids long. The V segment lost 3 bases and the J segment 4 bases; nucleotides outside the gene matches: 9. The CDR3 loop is CASSEPISGEADTQYF. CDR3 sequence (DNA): TGTGCCAGCAGTGAGCCGATTAGCGGGGAAGCAGATACGCAGTATTTT.

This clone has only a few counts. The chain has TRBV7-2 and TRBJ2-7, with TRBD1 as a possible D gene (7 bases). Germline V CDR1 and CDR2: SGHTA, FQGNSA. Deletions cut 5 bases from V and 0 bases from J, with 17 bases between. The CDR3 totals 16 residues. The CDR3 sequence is CASSKTGQGGSYEQYF. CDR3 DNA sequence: TGTGCCAGCAGCAAAACCGGCCAGGGGGGCTCCTACGAGCAGTACTTC. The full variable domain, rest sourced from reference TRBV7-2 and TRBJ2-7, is GAGVSQSPSNKVTEKGKDVELRCDPISGHTALYWYRQSLGQGLEFLIYFQGNSAPDKSGLPSDRFSAERTGGSVSTLTIQRTQQEDSAVYLCASSKTGQGGSYEQYFGPGTRLTVT.

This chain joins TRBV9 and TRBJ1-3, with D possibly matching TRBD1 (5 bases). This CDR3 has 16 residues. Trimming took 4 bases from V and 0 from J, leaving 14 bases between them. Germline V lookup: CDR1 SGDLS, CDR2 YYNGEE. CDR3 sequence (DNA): TGTGCCAGCAGCTTAGAGACAGTAGACTCTGGAAACACCATATATTTT. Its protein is CASSLETVDSGNTIYF.

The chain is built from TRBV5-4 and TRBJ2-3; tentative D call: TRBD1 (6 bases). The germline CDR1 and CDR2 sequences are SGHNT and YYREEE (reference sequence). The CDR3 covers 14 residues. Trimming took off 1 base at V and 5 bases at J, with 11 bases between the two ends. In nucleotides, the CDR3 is TGTGCCAGCAGCTTGTCAGGGGATGGAGATACGCAGTATTTT. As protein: CASSLSGDGDTQYF.

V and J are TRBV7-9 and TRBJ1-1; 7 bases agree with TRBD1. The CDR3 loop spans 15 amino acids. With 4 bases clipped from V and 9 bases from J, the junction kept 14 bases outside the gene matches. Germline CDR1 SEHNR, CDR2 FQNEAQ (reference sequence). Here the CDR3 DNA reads TGTGCCAGCAGCTCATTCAAGGGGGCACCGGGCAAAGCTTTCTTT. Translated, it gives CASSSFKGAPGKAFF.

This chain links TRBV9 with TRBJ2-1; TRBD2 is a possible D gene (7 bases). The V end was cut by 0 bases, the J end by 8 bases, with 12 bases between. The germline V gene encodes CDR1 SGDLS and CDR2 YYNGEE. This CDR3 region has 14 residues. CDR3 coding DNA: TGTGCCAGCAGCGTAGGTGGGGGGGCTTATGAGCAGTTCTTC. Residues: CASSVGGGAYEQFF.

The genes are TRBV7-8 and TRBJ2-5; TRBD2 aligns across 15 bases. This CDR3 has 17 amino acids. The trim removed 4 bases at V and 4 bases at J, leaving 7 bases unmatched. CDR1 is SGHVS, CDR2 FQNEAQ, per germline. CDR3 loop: CASSSRTGLAGGETQYF. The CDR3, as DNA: TGTGCCAGCAGCTCCAGAACGGGACTAGCGGGGGGAGAGACCCAGTACTTC.

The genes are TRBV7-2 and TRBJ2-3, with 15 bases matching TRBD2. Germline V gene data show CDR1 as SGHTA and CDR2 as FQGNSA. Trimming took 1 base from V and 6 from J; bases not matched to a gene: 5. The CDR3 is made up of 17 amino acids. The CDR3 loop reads CASSLEGLAGGSDTQYF. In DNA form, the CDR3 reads TGTGCCAGCAGCTTAGAAGGACTAGCGGGAGGGAGTGATACGCAGTATTTT. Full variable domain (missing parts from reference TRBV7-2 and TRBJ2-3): GAGVSQSPSNKVTEKGKDVELRCDPISGHTALYWYRQSLGQGLEFLIYFQGNSAPDKSGLPSDRFSAERTGGSVSTLTIQRTQQEDSAVYLCASSLEGLAGGSDTQYFGPGTRLTVL.

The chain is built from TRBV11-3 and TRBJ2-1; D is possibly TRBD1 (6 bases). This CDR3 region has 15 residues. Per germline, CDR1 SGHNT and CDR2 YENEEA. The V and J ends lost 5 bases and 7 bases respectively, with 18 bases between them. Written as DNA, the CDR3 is TGTGCCAGCAGCCAGCGGCAGGGGTCTTCGAATGAGCAGTTCTTC. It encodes CASSQRQGSSNEQFF. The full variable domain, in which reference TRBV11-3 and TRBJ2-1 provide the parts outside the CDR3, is EAGVVQSPRYKIIEKKQPVAFWCNPISGHNTLYWYLQNLGQGPELLIRYENEEAVDDSQLPKDRFSAERLKGVDSTLKIQPAELGDSAVYLCASSQRQGSSNEQFFGPGTRLTVL.

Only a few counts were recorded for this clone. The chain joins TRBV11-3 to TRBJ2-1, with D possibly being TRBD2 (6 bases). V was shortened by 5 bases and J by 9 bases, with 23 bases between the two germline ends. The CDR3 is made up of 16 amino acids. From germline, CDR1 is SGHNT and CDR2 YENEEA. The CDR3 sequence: CASSPYTSSSFSEQFF. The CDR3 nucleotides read TGTGCCAGCAGCCCATATACTAGCAGTAGCTTCAGTGAGCAGTTCTTC.